This entry lists 21 T cell receptor beta chains sequenced from one sample in a study of blood T cells in healthy people across ages. For the second PCR, which ran for about 7 to 11 cycles, a sample-barcoded 5' primer and a J-beta primer mix were used. One entry per CDR3 protein results from TCRdb running MiXCR on the 5' RACE reads. The sample lists 700,000 to 850,000 distinct CDR3 sequences, 30% to 45% seen once, with around 13% in the top ten. The specimen sequenced was blood. All receptors come from a man aged 18 to 29 in good health.

The chain carries TRBV5-1 and TRBJ2-5, with TRBD2 matching 8 bases. The CDR3 runs to 14 residues. V shed 4 bases and J 3 bases; nucleotides not matched to a gene: 5. The germline V gene has CDR1 SGHRS and CDR2 YFSETQ. CDR3 bases: TGCGCCAGCAGCCTCACTAGCGGTAAAGAGACCCAGTACTTC. Amino acids: CASSLTSGKETQYF.

This clonotype has more than one count but fewer than ten. The chain recombines TRBV27 with TRBJ1-2; 7 nucleotides match TRBD1. The CDR3 covers 14 residues. The ends lost 8 bases at V and 1 base at J; junction bases unmatched: 7. Looked up from germline, CDR1 is MNHEY and CDR2 is SMNVEV (reference sequence). The CDR3 sequence: CASRTWDSNYGYTF. The DNA for the CDR3 is TGTGCCAGCCGGACCTGGGACAGTAACTATGGCTACACCTTC.

The chain uses TRBV20-1 and TRBJ2-7; 10 bases align to TRBD2. The ends lost 0 bases at V and 0 bases at J; junction bases unmatched: 5. Germline CDR1 DFQATT, CDR2 SNEGSKA (reference sequence). This CDR3 has 16 amino acids. In DNA form, the CDR3 reads TGCAGTGCTAGAGATGCAACTAGCGGGGACTCCTACGAGCAGTACTTC. Encoded protein: CSARDATSGDSYEQYF.

This clonotype occurred many times. The chain links TRBV29-1 to TRBJ2-3, with D perhaps TRBD1 (7 bases). This CDR3 contains 13 residues. Germline CDR1 SQVTM, CDR2 ANQGSEA. CDR3 coding DNA: TGCAGTGTGGCGGCAGGGGGGACAGATACGCAGTATTTT. Its protein is CSVAAGGTDTQYF.

In DNA form, the CDR3 reads TGTGCCAGCAGCCAAGTCTTGGCCGGACCGCCGGGTGAGCAGTTCTTC. It is translated as CASSQVLAGPPGEQFF. The genes are TRBV14 and TRBJ2-1; D is ambiguous. This CDR3 has 16 residues. Germline assignment: CDR1 SGHDN and CDR2 FVKESK. Trimming pared 1 base from V and 9 bases from J, leaving 19 bases between.

A remark on this clonotype: A much larger clone lies one base from this, so it may be a read error. The rearrangement joins TRBV7-2 to TRBJ2-7, with 11 bases aligning to TRBD2. Per the germline V gene, CDR1 is SGHTA and CDR2 is FQGNSA. The CDR3 has 17 residues. V shed 4 bases, J shed 1 base, and the junction held 9 bases outside the gene matches. The DNA for the CDR3 is TGTGCCAGCAGCTCGCCGGGACTAGCGGTCGGTTCCTACGAGCAGTACTTC. Translation: CASSSPGLAVGSYEQYF.

The rearrangement links TRBV14 to TRBJ1-1, with 9 bases aligning to TRBD1. The CDR3 is 16 residues long. Germline CDR1 and CDR2: SGHDN and FVKESK. V shed 5 bases, J shed 6 bases, and the junction held 13 bases outside the gene matches. CDR3 sequence (DNA): TGTGCCAGCAGCGAAGGGGATAGGGGACAGGGCGCTGAAGCTTTCTTT. This translates into CASSEGDRGQGAEAFF.

As for this clonotype: This may come from a read error, since a much larger clone is one base off. The chain carries TRBV12-3 or TRBV12-4 and TRBJ1-2; TRBD1 might be the D (5 bases). The CDR3 covers 14 residues. V gave up 5 bases and J gave up 4 bases, with 14 bases separating them. The CDR3 DNA is TGTGCCAGCAGTCCCCTCGCAGGGATCTATGGCTACACCTTC. It encodes CASSPLAGIYGYTF.

In nucleotides, the CDR3 is TGTGCCAGCGCGAGCGGGGGGAACACCGGGGAGCTGTTTTTT. It codes for CASASGGNTGELFF. The genes are TRBV9 and TRBJ2-2; TRBD2 agrees at 8 bases. CDR1 SGDLS and CDR2 YYNGEE come from the germline V gene. With 7 bases clipped from V and 1 base from J, the junction kept 3 bases outside the gene matches. This CDR3 is built from 14 residues.

This clonotype was observed a handful of times. V usage is TRBV24-1 and J usage is TRBJ1-2; the match to TRBD1 covers 7 bases. The germline CDR1 and CDR2 sequences are KGHDR and SFDVKD. V lost 4 bases to trimming and J lost 8 bases; unmatched junction nucleotides: 6. There are 13 residues in the CDR3. The CDR3 loop is CATSDPGQWGYTF. The CDR3, as DNA: TGTGCCACCAGTGACCCGGGACAGTGGGGCTACACCTTC.

This chain links TRBV20-1 with TRBJ2-7; a weak D match, TRBD1 (6 bases). V was clipped by 2 bases and J by 1 base, with 15 bases between them. CDR3 size: 15 residues. Germline V lookup: CDR1 DFQATT, CDR2 SNEGSKA (reference sequence). Written as DNA, the CDR3 is TGCAGTGCTAGACCCGGGACACCAAATTCCTACGAGCAGTACTTC. Translated: CSARPGTPNSYEQYF.

This clonotype was recorded a few times. This chain links TRBV7-2 with TRBJ2-3; a weak D match, TRBD1 (5 bases). The germline V gene encodes CDR1 SGHTA and CDR2 FQGNSA. The CDR3 extends over 19 amino acids. The germline V and J ends were trimmed by 1 base and 3 bases, with 23 bases remaining between them. The CDR3: CASSLVGRLHQKGTDTQYF. For the CDR3, the DNA is TGTGCCAGCAGCTTAGTTGGACGGCTACACCAGAAGGGGACAGATACGCAGTATTTT.

The chain combines TRBV29-1 with TRBJ2-7, with 8 bases matching TRBD1. V lost 0 bases, J lost 4 bases, and 11 bases stayed unmatched. This CDR3 contains 16 residues. Germline V gene data show CDR1 as SQVTM and CDR2 as ANQGSEA. The CDR3 loop is CSVEDSGQGFRYEQYF. In DNA, the CDR3 is TGCAGCGTTGAAGATTCTGGACAGGGATTTAGGTACGAGCAGTACTTC.

J is TRBJ2-1 and V is TRBV3-1; 9 bases are shared with TRBD1. The CDR3 is made up of 14 amino acids. Germline V CDR1 and CDR2: LGHDT, YNNKEL (reference sequence). V dropped 6 bases and J dropped 6; count of bases not matched to a gene: 6. CDR3 residues: CASRGDRVGNEQFF. The CDR3 bases are TGTGCCAGCAGAGGGGACAGGGTCGGCAATGAGCAGTTCTTC.

Points on this clonotype: One junction end disagrees with the germline gene, perhaps due to a read error. V is TRBV15 and J is TRBJ1-1; weak D call: TRBD1 (5 bases). Germline-derived CDR1 and CDR2 are LNHNV and YYDKDF (reference sequence). This CDR3 comprises 15 residues. The CDR3 region is CATSRVQGEGTEVFF. In DNA form, the CDR3 reads TGTGCCACCAGCAGAGTTCAGGGTGAAGGCACTGAAGTTTTCTTT.

A note on this clonotype: A read error may be the cause here, since a much bigger clone is one base away. This chain uses TRBV7-9 with TRBJ2-1; D may be TRBD1 (5 bases). The CDR3 length is 14 residues. Per germline, CDR1 SEHNR and CDR2 FQNEAQ (reference sequence). In nucleotides, the CDR3 is TGTGTCAGCAGCCCTCCGTCAGGGTTCCATGAGCAGTTCTTC. Protein: CVSSPPSGFHEQFF.

V gene TRBV10-3 combines with J gene TRBJ2-1; 8 bases fit TRBD1. Per germline, CDR1 ENHRY and CDR2 SYGVKD. This CDR3 comprises 15 residues. Losses at the gene ends were 2 bases for V and 12 bases for J; bases not matched to a gene: 12. The CDR3: CAISEAGQEYRGQFF. CDR3 coding DNA: TGTGCCATCAGTGAGGCGGGACAGGAGTATCGAGGGCAGTTCTTC.

This clonotype has a single count. The rearrangement links TRBV3-1 to TRBJ1-2; D not certain. The CDR3 is 13 residues long. The V end lost 2 bases, the J end lost 8 bases, and 12 bases lay between the germline ends. Per the germline V gene, CDR1 is LGHDT and CDR2 is YNNKEL (reference sequence). This CDR3 is CASSQPGPLGYTF. The CDR3, as DNA: TGTGCCAGCAGCCAACCCGGCCCTCTAGGCTACACCTTC. Full variable domain (rest looked up from reference TRBV3-1 and TRBJ1-2): DTAVSQTPKYLVTQMGNDKSIKCEQNLGHDTMYWYKQDSKKFLKIMFSYNNKELIINETVPNRFSPKSPDKAHLNLHINSLELGDSAVYFCASSQPGPLGYTFGSGTRLTVV.

CDR3 in DNA: TGTGCCAGCAGTTTCTGGAATACAAATCAGCCCCAGCATTTT. This gives the protein CASSFWNTNQPQHF. The rearrangement links TRBV12-3 or TRBV12-4 to TRBJ1-5; D is uncertain. Trimming left V 3 bases short and J 4 bases short, with 10 bases between. This CDR3 is built from 14 residues.

The table lists this clonotype with a count of one. The CDR3 nucleotides read TGTGCCAGCAGTTCAGACAGGGAAGACACTGAAGCTTTCTTT. Its translation: CASSSDREDTEAFF. This chain uses TRBV2 with TRBJ1-1, with 7 bases matching TRBD1. Germline trimming cut 5 bases from V and 3 bases from J; bases unmatched to any gene: 6. The length of the CDR3 is 14 residues. Per the germline V gene, CDR1 is SNHLY and CDR2 is FYNNEI.

At least ten counts were recorded for this clonotype. The rearrangement joins TRBV2 to TRBJ1-2; D is uncertain. Between the trimmed V and J ends, which lost 1 base and 7 bases, there was a span of 10 bases. The CDR3 is 13 residues long. Per germline, CDR1 SNHLY and CDR2 FYNNEI. The CDR3 nucleotides are TGTGCCAGCAGTGAAGAGGGTATAGGTGGCTACACCTTC. Translation: CASSEEGIGGYTF.